These 21 T cell receptor beta chains originate from one sample sequenced in a study of blood T cells in healthy people across ages. PCR was performed a second time for roughly 7 to 11 cycles using a sample-barcoded 5' primer and a J-beta primer mix. TCRdb re-derived calls from the 5' RACE reads in MiXCR, one entry per CDR3 protein. The repertoire holds around 620,000 distinct CDR3 sequences, with 25% to 30% as singletons. Material: blood. Every receptor here comes from a woman aged 65 to 85 in good health.

This sequence joins TRBV20-1 and TRBJ1-1, with 10 bases aligning to TRBD1. Germline assignment: CDR1 DFQATT and CDR2 SNEGSKA (reference sequence). The ends lost 5 bases at V and 10 bases at J; junction bases unmatched: 7. The CDR3 contains 12 residues. CDR3 sequence (DNA): TGCAGTGCTCCTGACAGGGGGCGAGGAGCTTTCTTT. Its protein product is CSAPDRGRGAFF.

This clonotype was detected only a few times. The gene calls are TRBV6-5 and TRBJ2-5; D is uncertain. The ends were cut back, 2 bases at V and 5 bases at J, with 15 bases in the middle. CDR1 is MNHEY and CDR2 is SVGAGI in the germline V gene. This CDR3 comprises 15 residues. Here the CDR3 reads CASSYIGLVGETQYF. The CDR3 DNA follows: TGTGCCAGCAGTTACATTGGGCTAGTCGGGGAGACCCAGTACTTC.

The table lists this clonotype with a count of one. CDR3 sequence: CASSSRRGGGINIQYF. The CDR3 DNA sequence: TGTGCCAGCAGCTCCCGCAGGGGGGGTGGAATTAACATTCAGTACTTC. V is TRBV12-3 or TRBV12-4 and J is TRBJ2-4; either TRBD1 or TRBD2 may supply D (7 bases each). Trimming shortened V by 6 bases and J by 7 bases, and 22 bases separated the two germline ends. CDR3 size: 16 residues.

This clonotype was counted between two and nine times. The gene calls are TRBV10-3 and TRBJ2-5; unclear D gene. The germline V gene encodes CDR1 ENHRY and CDR2 SYGVKD. The CDR3 length is 13 residues. Trimming shortened V by 2 bases and J by 7 bases, and 11 bases separated the two germline ends. CDR3 residues: CAISEDGRGTQYF. Here the CDR3 DNA reads TGTGCCATCAGTGAGGACGGACGTGGGACCCAGTACTTC.

The chain has TRBV5-1 and TRBJ2-3; D is possibly TRBD1 (6 bases). The ends were cut back, 0 bases at V and 5 bases at J, with 19 bases in the middle. This CDR3 is 17 amino acids long. CDR1 and CDR2 from the germline V gene are SGHRS and YFSETQ. The CDR3 region has the DNA TGCGCCAGCAGCTTGGGTCAGGGGTCTTCCTCGGGAGATACGCAGTATTTT. It encodes CASSLGQGSSSGDTQYF.

This clonotype was counted a few times. The rearrangement joins TRBV9 to TRBJ2-7; D call uncertain. Trimming pared 0 bases from V and 0 bases from J, leaving 7 bases between. The V gene's germline CDR1 is SGDLS and CDR2 YYNGEE. This CDR3 has 14 residues. CDR3 protein: CASSVGSVSYEQYF. In nucleotides, the CDR3 is TGTGCCAGCAGCGTAGGGTCAGTCTCCTACGAGCAGTACTTC.

This clonotype was counted a few times. The rearrangement links TRBV10-3 to TRBJ1-2, with 8 bases aligning to TRBD1. The CDR3 is made up of 13 amino acids. With 8 bases clipped from V and 2 bases from J, the junction kept 4 bases outside the gene matches. Germline V gene sequence: CDR1 ENHRY, CDR2 SYGVKD. The DNA of the CDR3 is TGTGCCATCCGACAGGGGACCAACTATGGCTACACCTTC. Protein sequence: CAIRQGTNYGYTF.

This chain uses TRBV7-2 with TRBJ2-5; TRBD2 is a possible D gene (5 bases). The DNA end is a closer match to TRBJ2-1, so the J assignment may be wrong. This CDR3 spans 12 amino acids. The germline CDR1 and CDR2 sequences are SGHTA and FQGNSA. The CDR3 nucleotides read TGTGCCAGCAGCTCCGCCCGAGGGCAGCAGTTCTTC. Encoded protein: CASSSARGQQFF.

This clonotype was seen repeatedly, ten times or more. The V call is TRBV28, the J call TRBJ2-5; D gene unclear. Trimming stripped 4 bases from V and 5 bases from J, with 14 bases between. Germline CDR1 is MDHEN and CDR2 is SYDVKM. The CDR3 spans 14 residues. CDR3 sequence (DNA): TGTGCCAGCAGTTCGGGCTACTACTCGGAGACCCAGTACTTC. It translates to CASSSGYYSETQYF.

This rearrangement joins TRBV29-1 to TRBJ2-6, with D uncertain. The germline V and J ends were trimmed by 1 base and 0 bases, with 4 bases remaining between them. Germline V gene sequence: CDR1 SQVTM, CDR2 ANQGSEA. The CDR3 has 14 residues. Here the CDR3 reads CSVEGTSGANVLTF. CDR3 nucleotide sequence: TGCAGCGTTGAAGGGACCTCTGGGGCCAACGTCCTGACTTTC.

This clonotype turned up a few times. A junction boundary mismatches the germline segment, possibly from a read error. The chain has TRBV7-9 and TRBJ1-2; 11 bases fit TRBD1. Germline V lookup: CDR1 SEHNR, CDR2 FQNEAQ (reference sequence). The CDR3 sequence is 12 residues long. CDR3 nucleotides: TGTGCCAGCAGCTTAGAGGACAGGGGGCGTTTCTTC. Residues: CASSLEDRGRFF.

The gene calls are TRBV20-1 and TRBJ1-1; D not certain. V was trimmed by 5 bases and J by 3 bases, leaving 13 bases between them. Germline CDR1 is DFQATT and CDR2 is SNEGSKA (reference sequence). The CDR3 contains 13 residues. In DNA form, the CDR3 reads TGCAGTGCTTCACAAGCGCTATACACTGAAGCTTTCTTT. Its translation: CSASQALYTEAFF.

The chain is built from TRBV5-1 and TRBJ1-2, with D possibly being TRBD1 (5 bases). Germline loops: CDR1 SGHRS, CDR2 YFSETQ. The CDR3 runs to 15 residues. The V gene lost 4 bases and the J gene lost 8 bases, with 21 bases spanning the gap. The CDR3 region has the DNA TGCGCCAGCAGCCCGCCTCGGGGCGGGGGTGGAGGCTACACCTTC. This sequence encodes CASSPPRGGGGGYTF.

Many counts were recorded for this clonotype. The chain is built from TRBV5-1 and TRBJ1-2; 8 nucleotides line up with TRBD1. The CDR3 runs 14 residues. CDR1 and CDR2 from the germline V gene are SGHRS and YFSETQ. J lost 2 bases, V lost 4 bases, and 4 bases had no gene match. CDR3 sequence: CASSLDRGNYGYTF. CDR3 sequence (DNA): TGCGCCAGCAGCCTAGACAGGGGAAACTATGGCTACACCTTC. Full variable domain (outside the CDR3, taken from reference TRBV5-1 and TRBJ1-2): KAGVTQTPRYLIKTRGQQVTLSCSPISGHRSVSWYQQTPGQGLQFLFEYFSETQRNKGNFPGRFSGRQFSNSRSEMNVSTLELGDSALYLCASSLDRGNYGYTFGSGTRLTVV.

V is TRBV5-1 and J is TRBJ2-5; 10 bases fit TRBD2. Judging by the DNA end, TRBJ2-1 fits better; the J call may be wrong. This CDR3 spans 18 amino acids. The V gene's germline CDR1 is SGHRS and CDR2 YFSETQ. CDR3 residues: CASSLVPSGGSSYNEQFF. Written as DNA, the CDR3 is TGCGCCAGCAGCTTGGTTCCTAGCGGGGGCAGCTCCTACAATGAGCAGTTCTTC.

In its sample, this clonotype was seen many times. The gene calls are TRBV6-2 or TRBV6-3 and TRBJ2-5, with 7 bases aligning to TRBD1. The end of the DNA aligns better with TRBJ2-7, so the J call may be wrong. The CDR3 consists of 13 residues. Germline lookup yields CDR1 MNHEY and CDR2 SVGEGT. The CDR3 nucleotides read TGTGCCAGCAGTCGGACAGGACCGTACGAGCAGTACTTC. Amino acids: CASSRTGPYEQYF.

This clonotype was counted only a few times. The chain has TRBV5-4 and TRBJ2-7; 8 nucleotides align to TRBD2. CDR3 length: 13 residues. Germline assignment: CDR1 SGHNT and CDR2 YYREEE (reference sequence). After removal of 3 bases from V and 3 bases from J, the junction contained 2 bases not matched to a gene. CDR3 sequence (DNA): TGTGCCAGCAGCTCTAGCGGGCACTACGAGCAGTACTTC. It yields the protein CASSSSGHYEQYF.

This chain connects TRBV7-6 to TRBJ1-2; tentatively, D is TRBD1 (6 bases). In germline, CDR1 is SGHVS, CDR2 FNYEAQ. This CDR3 has 15 residues. The V end lost 3 bases, the J end lost 6 bases, and 17 bases lay between the germline ends. This chain's CDR3 is CASSLPGHDSDGYTF. CDR3 nucleotide sequence: TGTGCCAGCAGCTTGCCGGGACATGATTCGGATGGCTACACCTTC.

The chain is built from TRBV24-1 and TRBJ1-2, with D uncertain. The V and J ends lost 3 bases and 4 bases respectively, with 14 bases between them. CDR3 length: 15 amino acids. CDR1 and CDR2 (germline): KGHDR, SFDVKD. The CDR3 bases are TGTGCCACCAGTGATGGCCGGGATCCCTTCTATGGCTACACCTTC. It encodes CATSDGRDPFYGYTF.

This chain uses TRBV5-5 with TRBJ2-2; D is undetermined. CDR3 length: 15 residues. Trimming took 4 bases from V and 5 from J, leaving 15 bases between them. The germline gives CDR1 SGHKS, CDR2 YYEKEE (reference sequence). This CDR3 is CASSIGSGGTGELFF. CDR3 DNA: TGTGCCAGCAGCATTGGCAGTGGTGGGACCGGGGAGCTGTTTTTT.

V usage is TRBV5-4 and J usage is TRBJ2-5; unclear D gene. The J call may not be correct, given that the DNA end is closer to TRBJ2-1. This CDR3 comprises 12 residues. Germline assignment: CDR1 SGHNT and CDR2 YYREEE (reference sequence). CDR3 bases: TGTGCCAGCAGCTTGATAGACCTTGAGCAGTTCTTC. Translating it yields CASSLIDLEQFF.